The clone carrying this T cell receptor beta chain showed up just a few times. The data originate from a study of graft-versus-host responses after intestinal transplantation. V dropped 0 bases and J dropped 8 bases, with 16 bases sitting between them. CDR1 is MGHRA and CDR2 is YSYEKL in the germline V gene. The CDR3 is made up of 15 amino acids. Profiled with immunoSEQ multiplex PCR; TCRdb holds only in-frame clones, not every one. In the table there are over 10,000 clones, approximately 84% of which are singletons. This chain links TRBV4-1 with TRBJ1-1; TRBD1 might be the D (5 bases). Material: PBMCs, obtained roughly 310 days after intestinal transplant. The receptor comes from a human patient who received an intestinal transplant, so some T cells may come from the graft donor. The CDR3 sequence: CASSQDERGRTEAFF. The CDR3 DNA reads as TGCGCCAGCAGCCAAGATGAGAGGGGACGGACAGAAGCTTTCTTT.